The 4 T cell receptor beta chains presented below share a single source sample, sequenced in a study of T cell repertoires in cytomegalovirus infection. TCRdb passed the reads through MiXCR, listing each CDR3 protein once. The data contain roughly 990,000 distinct CDR3 sequences, around 29% of them singletons. These receptors lack a known antigen. The sequences come from cultured CD8+ T cells from PBMCs, collected from culture after CMV antigen stimulation. The receptors come from a human donor in good health (CMV status not recorded). Some clones in this sample may be carry-over from other donors' samples.

This clonotype has only a few counts. V usage is TRBV27 and J usage is TRBJ2-1; D could derive from TRBD1 or TRBD2 (5 bases each). Germline V gene lookup returns CDR1 MNHEY and CDR2 SMNVEV (reference sequence). The CDR3 length is 17 residues. The V end lost 3 bases, the J end lost 6 bases, and 21 bases lay between the germline ends. The CDR3, as DNA: TGTGCCAGCAGTTTGGGGGTCAGGAATCAGTTCGTCAATGAGCAGTTCTTC. Protein sequence: CASSLGVRNQFVNEQFF.

The chain is built from TRBV10-3 and TRBJ1-5; D is perhaps TRBD1 (5 bases). This CDR3 spans 16 amino acids. V was trimmed by 4 bases and J by 11 bases, leaving 24 bases between them. CDR1 and CDR2 (germline): ENHRY, SYGVKD. CDR3 nucleotides: TGTGCCATCAGTGCCTCGACAGAGAAAACCAACCAGTCCCAGCATTTT. Protein: CAISASTEKTNQSQHF.

V gene TRBV12-3 or TRBV12-4 combines with J gene TRBJ1-4, with a weak D call TRBD1 (6 bases). Trimming took 4 bases from V and 8 from J, leaving 20 bases between them. This CDR3 comprises 16 residues. The CDR3 region is CASSSAGGGLREKLFF. DNA for the CDR3: TGTGCCAGCAGTTCCGCAGGCGGGGGGCTGAGGGAAAAACTGTTTTTT.

Of note for this clonotype: With a much larger clone just one base away, this may be a read error. The chain recombines TRBV6-1 with TRBJ2-7; possibly TRBD1 or TRBD2 for D (5 bases each). The CDR3 is 17 amino acids. The germline CDR1 and CDR2 sequences are MNHNS and SASEGT. Written as DNA, the CDR3 is TGTGCCAGCAGTGAAGGTGAGGTTGGGACGGCACCCTACGCGCAGTACTTC. Translated: CASSEGEVGTAPYAQYF.